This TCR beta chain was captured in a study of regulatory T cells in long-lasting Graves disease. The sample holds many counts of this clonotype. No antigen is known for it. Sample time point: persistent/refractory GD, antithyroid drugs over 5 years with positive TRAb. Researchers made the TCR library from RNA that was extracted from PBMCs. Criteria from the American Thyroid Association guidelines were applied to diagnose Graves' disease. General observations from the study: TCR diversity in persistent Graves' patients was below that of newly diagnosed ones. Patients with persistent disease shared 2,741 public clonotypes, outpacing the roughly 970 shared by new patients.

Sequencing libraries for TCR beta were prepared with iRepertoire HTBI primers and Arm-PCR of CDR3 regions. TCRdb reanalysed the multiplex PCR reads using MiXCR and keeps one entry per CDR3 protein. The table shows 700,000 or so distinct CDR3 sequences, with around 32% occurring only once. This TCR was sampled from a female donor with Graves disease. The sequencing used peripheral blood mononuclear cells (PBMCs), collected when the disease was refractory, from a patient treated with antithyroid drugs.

This CDR3 is CASTRAGVEGTQYF. DNA for the CDR3: TGTGCCAGCACCAGGGCGGGAGTAGAGGGTACGCAGTATTTT. The chain combines TRBV11-2 with TRBJ2-3; 7 bases fit TRBD2. The CDR3 sequence is 14 residues long. CDR1 and CDR2 (germline): SGHAT, FQNNGV. Trimming took 7 bases from V and 8 from J; bases not matched to a gene: 12.